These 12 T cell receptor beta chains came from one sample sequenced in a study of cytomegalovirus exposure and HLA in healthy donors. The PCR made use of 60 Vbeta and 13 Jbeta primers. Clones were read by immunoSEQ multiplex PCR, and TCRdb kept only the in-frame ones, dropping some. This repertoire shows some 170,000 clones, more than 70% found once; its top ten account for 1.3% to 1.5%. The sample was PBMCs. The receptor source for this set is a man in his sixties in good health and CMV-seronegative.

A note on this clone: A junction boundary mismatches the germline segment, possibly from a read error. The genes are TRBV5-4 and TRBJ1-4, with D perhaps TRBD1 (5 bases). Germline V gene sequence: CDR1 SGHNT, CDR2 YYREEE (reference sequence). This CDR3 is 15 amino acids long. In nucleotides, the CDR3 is TGTGCCAGCAGCATGCAAAGAGGGACTAGTGAAAAACTGTTTTTT. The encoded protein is CASSMQRGTSEKLFF.

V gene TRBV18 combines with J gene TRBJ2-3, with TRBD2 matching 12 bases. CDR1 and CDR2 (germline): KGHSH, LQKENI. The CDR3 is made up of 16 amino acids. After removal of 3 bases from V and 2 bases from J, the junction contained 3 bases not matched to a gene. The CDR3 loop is CASSPGLAGSTDTQYF. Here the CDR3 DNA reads TGTGCCAGCTCACCGGGACTAGCGGGTTCCACAGATACGCAGTATTTT. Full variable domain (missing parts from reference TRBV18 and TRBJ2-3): NAGVMQNPRHLVRRRGQEARLRCSPMKGHSHVYWYRQLPEEGLKFMVYLQKENIIDESGMPKERFSAEFPKEGPSILRIQQVVRGDSAAYFCASSPGLAGSTDTQYFGPGTRLTVL.

The CDR3 region is CASTRGSISSYEQYF. The CDR3, as DNA: TGTGCCAGCACCAGGGGATCAATCTCCTCCTACGAGCAGTACTTC. The chain employs TRBV2 and TRBJ2-7; tentatively, D is TRBD1 (6 bases). The CDR3 is made up of 15 amino acids. Germline CDR1 and CDR2: SNHLY and FYNNEI. V gave up 7 bases and J gave up 0 bases, with 16 bases separating them.

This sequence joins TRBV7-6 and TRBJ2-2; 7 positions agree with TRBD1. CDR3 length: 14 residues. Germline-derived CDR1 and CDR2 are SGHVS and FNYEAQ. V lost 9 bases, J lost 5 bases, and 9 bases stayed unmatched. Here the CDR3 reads CASATGSITGELFF. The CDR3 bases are TGTGCCAGTGCGACAGGGTCAATTACCGGGGAGCTGTTTTTT.

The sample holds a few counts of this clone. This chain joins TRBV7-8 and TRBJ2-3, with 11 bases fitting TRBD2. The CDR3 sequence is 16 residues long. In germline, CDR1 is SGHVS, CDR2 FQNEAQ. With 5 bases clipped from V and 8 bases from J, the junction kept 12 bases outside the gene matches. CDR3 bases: TGTGCCAGCAGCATGGCCGCTAGCGGGAGGTCGGGTACGCAGTATTTT. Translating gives CASSMAASGRSGTQYF.

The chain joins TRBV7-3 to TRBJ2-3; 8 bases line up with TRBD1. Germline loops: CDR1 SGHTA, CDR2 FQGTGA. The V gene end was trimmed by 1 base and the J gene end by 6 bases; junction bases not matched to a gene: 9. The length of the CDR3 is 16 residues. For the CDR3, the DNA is TGTGCCAGCAGCTTAAGAGACAGGGGAGCTTGGGATACGCAGTATTTT. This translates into CASSLRDRGAWDTQYF.

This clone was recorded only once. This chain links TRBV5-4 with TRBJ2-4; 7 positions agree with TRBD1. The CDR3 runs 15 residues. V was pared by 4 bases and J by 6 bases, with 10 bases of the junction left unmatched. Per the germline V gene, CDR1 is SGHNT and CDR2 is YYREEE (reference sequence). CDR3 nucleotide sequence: TGTGCCAGCAGCAACAGACAGGGAAGGGGAAACATTCAGTACTTC. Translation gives CASSNRQGRGNIQYF. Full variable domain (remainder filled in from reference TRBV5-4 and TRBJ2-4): ETGVTQSPTHLIKTRGQQVTLRCSSQSGHNTVSWYQQALGQGPQFIFQYYREEENGRGNFPPRFSGLQFPNYSSELNVNALELDDSALYLCASSNRQGRGNIQYFGAGTRLSVL.

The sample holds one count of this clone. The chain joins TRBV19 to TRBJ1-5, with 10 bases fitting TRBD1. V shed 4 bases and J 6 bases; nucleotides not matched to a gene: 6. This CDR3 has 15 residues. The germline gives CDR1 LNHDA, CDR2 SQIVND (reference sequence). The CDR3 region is CASSTTGGRGQPQHF. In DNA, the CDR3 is TGTGCCAGTAGTACGACAGGGGGCAGGGGTCAGCCCCAGCATTTT.

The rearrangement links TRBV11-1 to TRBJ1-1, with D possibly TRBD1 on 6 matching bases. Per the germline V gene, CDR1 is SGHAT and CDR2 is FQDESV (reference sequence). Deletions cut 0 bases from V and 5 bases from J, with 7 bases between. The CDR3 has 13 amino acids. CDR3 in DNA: TGTGCCAGCAGCTTAGCGCAGGGGACTGAAGCTTTCTTT. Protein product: CASSLAQGTEAFF.

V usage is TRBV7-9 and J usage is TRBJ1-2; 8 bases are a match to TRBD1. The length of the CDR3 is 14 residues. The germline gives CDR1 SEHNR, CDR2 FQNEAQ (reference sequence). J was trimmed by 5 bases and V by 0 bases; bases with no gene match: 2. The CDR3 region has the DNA TGTGCCAGCAGCTTAGCTGACAGGGGTTATGGCTACACCTTC. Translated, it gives CASSLADRGYGYTF.

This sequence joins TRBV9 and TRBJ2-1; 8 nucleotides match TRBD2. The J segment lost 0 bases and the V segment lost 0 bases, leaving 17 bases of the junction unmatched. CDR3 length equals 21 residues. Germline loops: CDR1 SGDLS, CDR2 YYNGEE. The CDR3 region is CASSVDSYSPSGGTSYNEQFF. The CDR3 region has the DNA TGTGCCAGCAGCGTAGACTCCTATTCCCCCAGCGGGGGCACCTCCTACAATGAGCAGTTCTTC.

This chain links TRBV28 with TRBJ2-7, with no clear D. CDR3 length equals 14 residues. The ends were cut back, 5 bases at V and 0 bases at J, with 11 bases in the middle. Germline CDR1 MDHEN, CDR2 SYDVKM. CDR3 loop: CASSTQASSYEQYF. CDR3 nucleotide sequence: TGTGCCAGCAGTACCCAGGCCAGCTCCTACGAGCAGTACTTC.